Detailed here is one T cell receptor beta chain. Its antigen is still unknown. The data belong to a study of cytomegalovirus exposure and HLA in healthy donors. General study points: The only immune exposure information that was available was CMV serostatus.

The primer mix had 60 Vbeta and 13 Jbeta primers. The method was immunoSEQ multiplex PCR; TCRdb's version includes in-frame clones alone and lacks a portion of them. The data contain 60,000 to 95,000 clones, about four fifths of them singletons. In germline, CDR1 is LNHDA, CDR2 SQIVND (reference sequence). This CDR3 contains 14 residues. Trimming removed 11 bases from V and 8 bases from J; junction bases left unmatched: 10. This sequence joins TRBV19 and TRBJ1-4, with 11 bases that match TRBD1. The sample comprised PBMCs. The clonotype comes from a woman in her thirties or forties in good health and CMV-seropositive. CDR3 nucleotides: TGTGCCTCGGACGGGACAGGGGGAGGAGAAAAACTGTTTTTT. This translates into CASDGTGGGEKLFF. Variable domain in full (rest from reference TRBV19 and TRBJ1-4): DGGITQSPKYLFRKEGQNVTLSCEQNLNHDAMYWYRQDPGQGLRLIYYSQIVNDFQKGDIAEGYSVSREKKESFPLTVTSAQKNPTAFYLCASDGTGGGEKLFFGSGTQLSVL.